This passage covers 13 T cell receptor beta chains from one sample sequenced in a study of cytomegalovirus exposure and HLA in healthy donors. A multiplex PCR was run with 60 Vbeta primers and 13 Jbeta primers. The assay was immunoSEQ multiplex PCR, and TCRdb's table has in-frame clones only and misses some. The sample records about 140,000 clones, around four fifths being singletons. The sample taken for sequencing was PBMCs. The source is a male donor in good health and CMV-seronegative.

The V gene is TRBV7-2, the J gene TRBJ2-1; 10 positions agree with TRBD2. This CDR3 comprises 18 residues. Germline V gene sequence: CDR1 SGHTA, CDR2 FQGNSA. V lost 5 bases and J lost 0; bases outside the gene matches: 10. The CDR3 region has the DNA TGTGCCAGCAGCCTCCCTAGCGGGAGAATGAGCTCCTACAATGAGCAGTTCTTC. Translation gives CASSLPSGRMSSYNEQFF.

V usage is TRBV4-2 and J usage is TRBJ1-1, with D possibly being TRBD1 (6 bases). The CDR3 spans 15 residues. V lost 2 bases and J 1 base, leaving 11 bases between the germline ends. The germline gives CDR1 LGHNA, CDR2 YNFKEQ. The CDR3 nucleotides are TGTGCCAGCAGCCAACAGGGGACGGGGAACACTGAAGCTTTCTTT. Encoded protein: CASSQQGTGNTEAFF.

CDR3 in amino acids: CASSLGGQASEAFF. The DNA for the CDR3 is TGCGCCAGCAGCTTGGGAGGGCAGGCCTCAGAAGCTTTCTTT. This chain links TRBV5-1 with TRBJ1-1; D is ambiguous. Germline V gene sequence: CDR1 SGHRS, CDR2 YFSETQ. The CDR3 is made up of 14 amino acids. V was trimmed by 0 bases and J by 8 bases, leaving 14 bases between them.

The V gene is TRBV19, the J gene TRBJ2-5; D gene ambiguous. Trimming cost V 0 bases and J 5 bases, with 13 bases left between them. CDR1 LNHDA and CDR2 SQIVND come from the germline V gene (reference sequence). This CDR3 comprises 15 residues. The CDR3 nucleotides read TGTGCCAGTAGTATAGATCCGGCAACGAGGGAGACCCAGTACTTC. Protein sequence: CASSIDPATRETQYF.

The chain is built from TRBV18 and TRBJ1-5; tentative D call: TRBD1 (5 bases). The germline V and J ends were trimmed by 1 base and 0 bases, with 22 bases remaining between them. Germline-derived CDR1 and CDR2 are KGHSH and LQKENI. This CDR3 comprises 20 residues. CDR3 nucleotide sequence: TGTGCCAGCTCACCACTGAGGTACGGGGGGAGCATTTATAGCAATCAGCCCCAGCATTTT. The encoded protein is CASSPLRYGGSIYSNQPQHF.

The chain couples TRBV19 to TRBJ1-5; 9 positions agree with TRBD1. Losses at the gene ends were 7 bases for V and 3 bases for J; bases not matched to a gene: 7. From germline, CDR1 is LNHDA and CDR2 SQIVND (reference sequence). The CDR3 is 15 residues long. CDR3 region: CASKMDRGFNQPQHF. CDR3 sequence (DNA): TGTGCCAGTAAAATGGACAGGGGATTCAATCAGCCCCAGCATTTT.

This clone has just one count. V and J are TRBV5-6 and TRBJ2-1, with a tentative D call TRBD1 (6 bases). V was shortened by 3 bases and J by 2 bases, with 12 bases between the two germline ends. The length of the CDR3 is 15 residues. Germline-derived CDR1 and CDR2 are SGHDT and YYEEEE. For the CDR3, the DNA is TGTGCCAGCAGCTCCAACAGGGAACCCTACAATGAGCAGTTCTTC. Translation: CASSSNREPYNEQFF.

The chain has TRBV5-4 and TRBJ2-2, with 7 positions matching TRBD1. Germline loops: CDR1 SGHNT, CDR2 YYREEE (reference sequence). The CDR3 length is 14 residues. V was pared by 4 bases and J by 8 bases, with 8 bases of the junction left unmatched. CDR3 sequence reads: CASSTWTGSGELFF. DNA for the CDR3: TGTGCCAGCAGCACATGGACAGGCTCGGGGGAGCTGTTTTTT.

The chain links TRBV2 to TRBJ1-2, with 8 bases identical to TRBD1. J lost 3 bases, V lost 6 bases, and 9 bases had no gene match. CDR1 and CDR2 (germline): SNHLY, FYNNEI. The CDR3 has 15 residues. DNA of the CDR3: TGTGCCAGCAGCGCCGACAGGGGACTGGACTATGGCTACACCTTC. Protein product: CASSADRGLDYGYTF.

J is TRBJ2-3 and V is TRBV14; 10 nucleotides agree with TRBD2. From germline, CDR1 is SGHDN and CDR2 FVKESK. V was clipped by 2 bases and J by 4 bases; unmatched bases: 12. The length of the CDR3 is 18 residues. CDR3: CASSQPSAAGGLADTQYF. The DNA of the CDR3 is TGTGCCAGCAGCCAACCCTCTGCAGCGGGAGGGCTCGCAGATACGCAGTATTTT.

CDR3 loop: CASSTDRQTGNTIYF. The CDR3 DNA sequence: TGTGCCAGCAGCACGGACAGGCAAACTGGAAACACCATATATTTT. This rearrangement joins TRBV5-5 to TRBJ1-3; 7 bases line up with TRBD1. Germline values: CDR1 SGHKS, CDR2 YYEKEE (reference sequence). After removal of 4 bases from V and 2 bases from J, the junction contained 6 bases not matched to a gene. The CDR3 has 15 residues. Looking up the rest from reference TRBV5-5 and TRBJ1-3 gives the full variable domain: DAGVTQSPTHLIKTRGQQVTLRCSPISGHKSVSWYQQVLGQGPQFIFQYYEKEERGRGNFPDRFSARQFPNYSSELNVNALLLGDSALYLCASSTDRQTGNTIYFGEGSWLTVV.

The rearrangement joins TRBV7-8 to TRBJ2-2; D might be TRBD1 (6 bases). CDR3 length: 15 amino acids. Per the germline V gene, CDR1 is SGHVS and CDR2 is FQNEAQ. V lost 2 bases and J lost 4, with 11 bases in between. DNA of the CDR3: TGTGCCAGCAGCTTATTTATAGGGGGCACCGGGGAGCTGTTTTTT. It translates to CASSLFIGGTGELFF.

This chain connects TRBV15 to TRBJ1-1, with 10 bases fitting TRBD1. There are 17 residues in the CDR3. V was clipped by 7 bases and J by 6 bases; unmatched bases: 17. Per the germline V gene, CDR1 is LNHNV and CDR2 is YYDKDF (reference sequence). DNA for the CDR3: TGTGCCACCAAGAAGACCGGGACAGGGGCGAGAGTGTCTGAAGCTTTCTTT. It encodes CATKKTGTGARVSEAFF.